The 23 T cell receptor beta chains below all came from one sample that was sequenced in a study of blood T cell repertoires in COVID-19. Profiled with immunoSEQ multiplex PCR; TCRdb holds only in-frame clones, not every one. The sample lists approximately 250,000 clones, nearly 90% occurring once. Sequenced sample: PBMCs or T cells enriched from blood (not recorded which). The receptors shown here come from a woman in her twenties or thirties who had recovered from COVID-19.

V gene TRBV5-4 combines with J gene TRBJ2-1; unclear D gene. Trimming removed 5 bases at V and 0 bases at J, with 6 bases between. The germline V gene has CDR1 SGHNT and CDR2 YYREEE (reference sequence). This CDR3 contains 13 residues. CDR3 protein: CASRRSSYNEQFF. The DNA of the CDR3 is TGTGCCAGCAGGCGTAGCTCCTACAATGAGCAGTTCTTC.

Regarding this clone: Other DNA sequences in the same sample also yield this CDR3. CDR3 amino acids: CASSLSGGSNQPQHF. The CDR3 coding sequence is TGCGCCAGCAGCTTGTCGGGAGGTTCCAATCAGCCCCAGCATTTT. The chain links TRBV5-1 to TRBJ1-5; D not certain. Germline loops: CDR1 SGHRS, CDR2 YFSETQ. There are 15 residues in the CDR3. The V gene lost 1 base and the J gene lost 3 bases, with 11 bases spanning the gap.

The V call is TRBV6-2 or TRBV6-3, the J call TRBJ1-1; 9 bases fit TRBD1. The CDR3 extends over 17 amino acids. Germline loops: CDR1 MNHEY, CDR2 SVGEGT. With V trimmed by 2 bases and J by 3 bases, 10 bases remained unmatched. DNA of the CDR3: TGTGCCAGCAGTTACCCCAGCGGGGACAGGGTGTACACTGAAGCTTTCTTT. The encoded protein is CASSYPSGDRVYTEAFF.

V is TRBV19 and J is TRBJ1-5, with 11 bases identical to TRBD1. CDR1 and CDR2 (germline): LNHDA, SQIVND (reference sequence). This CDR3 spans 17 amino acids. V dropped 3 bases and J dropped 2; count of bases not matched to a gene: 6. CDR3 in DNA: TGTGCCAGTAGTATTTATGGGACAGGGGGAGGCAATCAGCCCCAGCATTTT. Amino acid sequence: CASSIYGTGGGNQPQHF.

The chain links TRBV19 to TRBJ2-5; perhaps TRBD1 as D (5 bases). CDR1 is LNHDA, CDR2 SQIVND, per germline (reference sequence). The V and J ends lost 5 bases and 2 bases respectively, with 9 bases between them. The CDR3 is 13 amino acids. CDR3 sequence reads: CASSGAPQETQYF. CDR3 nucleotide sequence: TGTGCCAGTAGTGGGGCTCCACAAGAGACCCAGTACTTC.

This chain connects TRBV12-3 or TRBV12-4 to TRBJ1-2; D not certain. The germline V and J ends were trimmed by 5 bases and 7 bases, with 8 bases remaining between them. CDR3 length: 11 amino acids. The CDR3 nucleotides read TGTGCCAGCAGTGTAAGGAGTGGCTACACCTTC. This encodes CASSVRSGYTF.

This chain uses TRBV27 with TRBJ1-1; possibly TRBD1 for D (6 bases). Germline CDR1 reads MNHEY; CDR2 reads SMNVEV (reference sequence). This CDR3 spans 15 amino acids. V was pared by 3 bases and J by 1 base, with 12 bases between. For the CDR3, the DNA is TGTGCCAGCAGTTTGGGGTTGGGGGCGAACACTGAAGCTTTCTTT. Encoded protein: CASSLGLGANTEAFF.

The chain carries TRBV24-1 and TRBJ2-2, with 13 nucleotides matching TRBD2. CDR3 length equals 23 residues. V was pared by 5 bases and J by 1 base, with 21 bases of the junction left unmatched. Per germline, CDR1 KGHDR and CDR2 SFDVKD. As DNA, the CDR3 is TGTGCCACCAGTGCGGGGTTCCTTAACGCACTAGCGGGAGGGCCCCTGAACACCGGGGAGCTGTTTTTT. It encodes CATSAGFLNALAGGPLNTGELFF.

This clone was seen a single time. V gene TRBV5-1 combines with J gene TRBJ2-1, with 7 bases aligning to TRBD2. The CDR3 is 15 amino acids. J gave up 7 bases and V 0 bases, and 7 bases lay outside the gene matches. Germline V gene sequence: CDR1 SGHRS, CDR2 YFSETQ. The CDR3 region is CASSLAARENNEQFF. The DNA of the CDR3 is TGCGCCAGCAGCTTGGCCGCGCGGGAGAATAATGAGCAGTTCTTC.

The chain couples TRBV15 to TRBJ1-1; 7 bases align to TRBD1. The V gene end was trimmed by 2 bases and the J gene end by 5 bases; junction bases not matched to a gene: 8. Per germline, CDR1 LNHNV and CDR2 YYDKDF (reference sequence). The length of the CDR3 is 15 residues. The CDR3 DNA reads as TGTGCCACCAGCAGAAGGGCAGGGGGGATTACTGAAGCTTTCTTT. Its protein is CATSRRAGGITEAFF.

This clone occurred once. The chain carries TRBV27 and TRBJ1-6; possible D gene TRBD1, 6 bases. V was shortened by 5 bases and J by 8 bases, with 19 bases between the two germline ends. Germline-derived CDR1 and CDR2 are MNHEY and SMNVEV (reference sequence). This CDR3 contains 16 residues. The CDR3 DNA reads TGTGCCAGCAGTCCATCTTGGGGGCAGGCGTATTCACCCCTCCACTTT. Protein: CASSPSWGQAYSPLHF.

About this clone: Other DNA sequences in this sample translate to the same CDR3. This chain links TRBV28 with TRBJ1-2; a weak D match, TRBD1 (5 bases). Per germline, CDR1 MDHEN and CDR2 SYDVKM. V was pared by 5 bases and J by 5 bases, with 6 bases between. There are 11 residues in the CDR3. CDR3 DNA sequence: TGTGCCAGCAGTCCAGGGTATGGCTACACCTTC. Translating gives CASSPGYGYTF.

This sequence joins TRBV27 and TRBJ1-1; a possible D gene is TRBD1 (5 bases). Trimming stripped 3 bases from V and 1 base from J, with 9 bases between. CDR1 is MNHEY and CDR2 is SMNVEV in the germline V gene (reference sequence). This CDR3 contains 14 residues. CDR3 in DNA: TGTGCCAGCAGTTTCTTGGGGGGGAACACTGAAGCTTTCTTT. Its translation is CASSFLGGNTEAFF.

This chain connects TRBV5-1 to TRBJ2-7; D call uncertain. Germline-derived CDR1 and CDR2 are SGHRS and YFSETQ. The CDR3 has 14 residues. V was clipped by 1 base and J by 0 bases, with 8 bases between them. In nucleotides, the CDR3 is TGCGCCAGCAGCTTGTCCTCCAGCTCCTACGAGCAGTACTTC. This codes for CASSLSSSSYEQYF. Variable domain in full (rest from reference TRBV5-1 and TRBJ2-7): KAGVTQTPRYLIKTRGQQVTLSCSPISGHRSVSWYQQTPGQGLQFLFEYFSETQRNKGNFPGRFSGRQFSNSRSEMNVSTLELGDSALYLCASSLSSSSYEQYFGPGTRLTVT.

The rearrangement joins TRBV5-4 to TRBJ1-4, with D perhaps matching TRBD1 (5 bases). The germline V gene encodes CDR1 SGHNT and CDR2 YYREEE (reference sequence). The CDR3 is 18 amino acids. V lost 2 bases and J 2 bases, leaving 19 bases between the germline ends. The CDR3 loop is CASSFSQGVYFTNEKLFF. The CDR3 coding sequence is TGTGCCAGCAGCTTTTCCCAAGGGGTTTATTTTACTAATGAAAAACTGTTTTTT.

This clone appeared a few times. The rearrangement joins TRBV4-1 to TRBJ1-4; 9 bases line up with TRBD1. J lost 6 bases, V lost 5 bases, and 7 bases had no gene match. This CDR3 has 15 amino acids. Germline V gene data show CDR1 as MGHRA and CDR2 as YSYEKL. The CDR3 coding sequence is TGCGCCAGCAGCGCCTACAGGGGGCAGGATGAAAAACTGTTTTTT. Protein sequence: CASSAYRGQDEKLFF.

The CDR3 protein is CASSLDPTGSSYEQYF. In DNA, the CDR3 is TGTGCCAGCAGCTTAGACCCGACAGGGAGCTCCTACGAGCAGTACTTC. The chain combines TRBV11-2 with TRBJ2-7, with 7 bases that match TRBD1. CDR1 and CDR2 (germline): SGHAT, FQNNGV. V shed 0 bases and J 0 bases; nucleotides not matched to a gene: 5. CDR3 length: 16 amino acids.

The J gene is TRBJ1-2, the V gene TRBV5-1, with D possibly matching TRBD1 (6 bases). Between the trimmed V and J ends, which lost 0 bases and 4 bases, there was a span of 13 bases. CDR3 length equals 15 residues. CDR1 and CDR2 from the germline V gene are SGHRS and YFSETQ. In DNA form, the CDR3 reads TGCGCCAGCAGCTTGGGAGGGACATCTAGCTATGGCTACACCTTC. As protein: CASSLGGTSSYGYTF. Variable domain in full (rest from reference TRBV5-1 and TRBJ1-2): KAGVTQTPRYLIKTRGQQVTLSCSPISGHRSVSWYQQTPGQGLQFLFEYFSETQRNKGNFPGRFSGRQFSNSRSEMNVSTLELGDSALYLCASSLGGTSSYGYTFGSGTRLTVV.

The chain uses TRBV15 and TRBJ1-1; D uncertain. V dropped 0 bases and J dropped 0 bases, with 8 bases sitting between them. Germline assignment: CDR1 LNHNV and CDR2 YYDKDF (reference sequence). CDR3 length: 15 residues. The CDR3 loop is CATSREGGLNTEAFF. Written as DNA, the CDR3 is TGTGCCACCAGCAGAGAAGGCGGGTTGAACACTGAAGCTTTCTTT.

The chain has TRBV28 and TRBJ1-4; D possibly corresponds to TRBD1 (5 bases). The V and J ends lost 3 bases and 1 base respectively, with 15 bases between them. Germline V gene data show CDR1 as MDHEN and CDR2 as SYDVKM. The length of the CDR3 is 17 residues. CDR3 sequence (DNA): TGTGCCAGCAGTTTTGCAGGGCCCACCCAAACTAATGAAAAACTGTTTTTT. As protein: CASSFAGPTQTNEKLFF.

The chain links TRBV27 to TRBJ1-5; 9 nucleotides align to TRBD1. The trim removed 7 bases at V and 7 bases at J, leaving 8 bases unmatched. The CDR3 covers 14 residues. The germline CDR1 and CDR2 sequences are MNHEY and SMNVEV (reference sequence). CDR3 in DNA: TGTGCCAGCAATCCAACAGGGGGCGGCCAGCCCCAGCATTTT. It specifies CASNPTGGGQPQHF.

The CDR3 here is CASSTRSTSVAGSKDIQYF. DNA for the CDR3: TGTGCCAGTAGTACTCGATCCACCTCGGTCGCAGGGTCCAAGGACATTCAGTACTTC. This chain connects TRBV19 to TRBJ2-4, with D maybe TRBD1 (5 bases). The CDR3 spans 19 residues. Trimming took off 4 bases at V and 8 bases at J, with 30 bases between the two ends. Germline CDR1 and CDR2: LNHDA and SQIVND (reference sequence).

The J gene is TRBJ1-3, the V gene TRBV4-1; 10 bases are shared with TRBD1. The CDR3 is made up of 15 amino acids. Germline V gene sequence: CDR1 MGHRA, CDR2 YSYEKL. Trimming took 1 base from V and 7 from J; bases not matched to a gene: 4. The DNA for the CDR3 is TGCGCCAGCAGCCAAGTTGAGGGACAGGGGAACACCATATATTTT. This encodes CASSQVEGQGNTIYF.